This is a list of T cell receptor beta chains from one sample in a study of blood T cell repertoires in COVID-19. Clones were read by immunoSEQ multiplex PCR, and TCRdb kept only the in-frame ones, dropping some. The data contain fewer than 300,000 clones, 70% to 90% of them singletons. Sequenced material: peripheral blood. These receptors all stem from a woman aged 30 to 39 with COVID-19, enrolled during active disease. The CDR3 runs from the conserved cysteine through the conserved F or W. The D gene is left open where the match is weak. Clone size is shown for a subset of rows, as once, few, many or a class of expanded clone.

v_call: TRBV7-9; j_call: TRBJ1-5; clone_size: NA; d_call: NA; cdr3_nt: TGTGCCAGCAGCTTGGCCGACACTCACAATCAGCCCCAGCATTTT; cdr3_aa: CASSLADTHNQPQHF
v_call: TRBV2; j_call: TRBJ2-1; clone_size: NA; d_call: TRBD2; cdr3_nt: TGTGCCAGCAGTCCGGGACTAGTGCTCCATGAGCAGTTCTTC; cdr3_aa: CASSPGLVLHEQFF
v_call: TRBV2; j_call: TRBJ2-3; clone_size: NA; d_call: NA; cdr3_nt: TGTGCCAGCAGTGAGCCCCAGCCCTACTTTTGGGGGGGGGCCGGGAGGACAGATACGCAGTATTTT; cdr3_aa: CASSEPQPYFWGGAGRTDTQYF
v_call: TRBV6-5; j_call: TRBJ2-3; clone_size: NA; d_call: NA; cdr3_nt: TGTGCCAGCAGTTACGTGCGGGGCACAGATACGCAGTATTTT; cdr3_aa: CASSYVRGTDTQYF
v_call: TRBV18; j_call: TRBJ1-1; clone_size: NA; d_call: NA; cdr3_nt: TGTGCCAGCTTCACCGGGGGGATAAAGAACACTGAAGCTTTCTTT; cdr3_aa: CASFTGGIKNTEAFF
v_call: TRBV18; j_call: TRBJ1-3; clone_size: NA; d_call: NA; cdr3_nt: TGTGCCAGCTCACCCAACAGGGTCTCAGCTGGAAACACCATATATTTT; cdr3_aa: CASSPNRVSAGNTIYF
v_call: TRBV28; j_call: TRBJ1-2; clone_size: NA; d_call: NA; cdr3_nt: TGTGCCAGCAGTTTATCGGGGTATGGCTACACCTTC; cdr3_aa: CASSLSGYGYTF
v_call: TRBV2; j_call: TRBJ1-5; clone_size: NA; d_call: NA; cdr3_nt: TGTGCCAGCAGTGGAGGGAATTCCCCCAATCAGCCCCAGCATTTT; cdr3_aa: CASSGGNSPNQPQHF
v_call: TRBV28; j_call: TRBJ1-6; clone_size: NA; d_call: NA; cdr3_nt: TGTGCCACAGTGTGGAGGGGGGGTAATTCACCCCTCCACTTT; cdr3_aa: CATVWRGGNSPLHF
v_call: TRBV5-1; j_call: TRBJ1-1; clone_size: NA; d_call: NA; cdr3_nt: TGCGCCAGCAGCCCAGGACAGACGAACACTGAAGCTTTCTTT; cdr3_aa: CASSPGQTNTEAFF
v_call: TRBV10-3; j_call: TRBJ1-2; clone_size: NA; d_call: TRBD1; cdr3_nt: TGTGCCATCAGTGAGTCGACCGGGACAGGGGTGAGTGGCTACACCTTC; cdr3_aa: CAISESTGTGVSGYTF
v_call: TRBV9; j_call: TRBJ2-7; clone_size: NA; d_call: NA; cdr3_nt: TGTGCCAGCAGCGCATACGGGCAGGACTACGTTGGGCAGTACTTC; cdr3_aa: CASSAYGQDYVGQYF
v_call: TRBV6-5; j_call: TRBJ2-1; clone_size: NA; d_call: NA; cdr3_nt: TGTGCCAGCAGTTACCGGGGGACCGAGCAGTTCTTC; cdr3_aa: CASSYRGTEQFF
v_call: TRBV6-1; j_call: TRBJ2-1; clone_size: NA; d_call: NA; cdr3_nt: TGTGCCAGCAGTGAAAAGGCGGGTAGCTCCTACAATGAGCAGTTCTTC; cdr3_aa: CASSEKAGSSYNEQFF
v_call: TRBV18; j_call: TRBJ1-3; clone_size: NA; d_call: TRBD1; cdr3_nt: TGTGCCAGCTCACCAATTGGACAGGGGACTGGAAACACCATATATTTT; cdr3_aa: CASSPIGQGTGNTIYF
v_call: TRBV4-1; j_call: TRBJ1-2; clone_size: once; d_call: TRBD1; cdr3_nt: TGCGCCAGCAGCCAGGACAGGATCGGCTATGGCTACACCTTC; cdr3_aa: CASSQDRIGYGYTF
v_call: TRBV6-6; j_call: TRBJ2-6; clone_size: NA; d_call: NA; cdr3_nt: TGTGCCAGCATGAGGGTTTCCTCTGGGGCCAACGTCCTGACTTTC; cdr3_aa: CASMRVSSGANVLTF
v_call: TRBV6-5; j_call: TRBJ1-5; clone_size: NA; d_call: NA; cdr3_nt: TGTGCCAGCATGCCGACAGGACGCTATCAGCCCCAGCATTTT; cdr3_aa: CASMPTGRYQPQHF
v_call: TRBV10-2; j_call: TRBJ2-5; clone_size: NA; d_call: NA; cdr3_nt: TGCGCCAGCAGTGAAAACCAGTTGTGGACCCAGTACTTC; cdr3_aa: CASSENQLWTQYF
v_call: TRBV2; j_call: TRBJ2-1; clone_size: NA; d_call: TRBD2; cdr3_nt: TGTGCCAGCAGTGAATATAGCGGGGGGCCCAATGAGCAGTTCTTC; cdr3_aa: CASSEYSGGPNEQFF
v_call: TRBV6-4; j_call: TRBJ1-2; clone_size: NA; d_call: TRBD1; cdr3_nt: TGTGCCAGCAGCATAGAGGGACAGGGGGGCTATGGCTACACCTTC; cdr3_aa: CASSIEGQGGYGYTF
v_call: TRBV5-1; j_call: TRBJ1-6; clone_size: NA; d_call: NA; cdr3_nt: TGCGCCAGCAGCTTGGAAGGAGGGGGGGATTCACCCCTCCACTTT; cdr3_aa: CASSLEGGGDSPLHF